Listed here are 4 T cell receptor beta chains from one sample, sequenced in a study of CD8+CD57+ T cells in acquired aplastic anemia. According to the study, genomic DNA was the template for TCR beta VDJ and CDR3 profiling. TCRdb re-analysed the reads in MiXCR, keeping a single row per CDR3 protein. The sample has approximately 180,000 distinct CDR3 sequences, 48% seen once. Patients chosen for sequencing had shown CD8+CD57+ cell expansion by flow cytometry. The sample was sorted CD4+, CD8+, or CD8+CD57+ T cells (not recorded which) from PBMCs. The receptors stem from a human donor with aplastic anemia.

The sample holds one count of this clonotype. J is TRBJ1-4 and V is TRBV28; 9 nucleotides match TRBD1. The CDR3 is made up of 16 amino acids. V trimming: 5 bases; J trimming: 11 bases; junction bases outside the gene matches: 15. CDR1 MDHEN and CDR2 SYDVKM come from the germline V gene. The DNA of the CDR3 is TGTGCCAGCAGTCCCACAGGGACAGGGCGAAGGGATAAACTGTTTTTT. Translation gives CASSPTGTGRRDKLFF.

This clonotype was observed at least ten times. This chain joins TRBV11-3 and TRBJ2-2, with D uncertain. This CDR3 spans 14 amino acids. Germline CDR1 and CDR2: SGHNT and YENEEA. V dropped 0 bases and J dropped 8 bases, with 10 bases sitting between them. The CDR3, as DNA: TGTGCCAGCAGCTTAGATCAGGTTTCGGGGGAGCTGTTTTTT. Its translation: CASSLDQVSGELFF.

This clonotype has more than one count but fewer than ten. This rearrangement joins TRBV5-4 to TRBJ2-4; D could derive from TRBD1 or TRBD2 (5 bases each). Germline V gene data show CDR1 as SGHNT and CDR2 as YYREEE (reference sequence). Trimming pared 3 bases from V and 1 base from J, leaving 14 bases between. CDR3 size: 16 residues. The CDR3 is CASSWGPPEAKNIQYF. CDR3 DNA: TGTGCCAGCAGCTGGGGACCTCCGGAGGCCAAAAACATTCAGTACTTC.

This chain uses TRBV29-1 with TRBJ1-2; D gene uncertain. V lost 8 bases to trimming and J lost 8 bases, with 15 bases between them. This CDR3 comprises 11 residues. The germline gives CDR1 SQVTM, CDR2 ANQGSEA. The chain's CDR3 is CSLGYREGYTF. CDR3 coding DNA: TGCAGCCTTGGATACCGGGAGGGCTACACCTTC.